Shown below are 31 T cell receptor beta chains from a single sample sequenced in a study of blood T cell repertoires in COVID-19. Sequencing was performed with immunoSEQ multiplex PCR; in TCRdb, only in-frame clones are kept and a portion is missing. The sample has about 200,000 clones, around 89% seen once; the top ten hold approximately 7.6%. The material sequenced was PBMCs or T cells enriched from blood (not recorded which). The receptors here all came from a woman aged 18-30 years who had recovered from COVID-19.

As DNA, the CDR3 is TGTGCCACCTACACCGGGACAGGGCGGACCGGGGAGCTGTTTTTT. It yields the protein CATYTGTGRTGELFF. The genes are TRBV28 and TRBJ2-2; 9 bases map to TRBD1. The length of the CDR3 is 15 residues. The ends lost 10 bases at V and 5 bases at J; junction bases unmatched: 11. The V gene's germline CDR1 is MDHEN and CDR2 SYDVKM.

The chain carries TRBV24-1 and TRBJ1-4; unclear D gene. The V and J ends lost 3 bases and 3 bases respectively, with 10 bases between them. The CDR3 runs to 15 residues. Germline V lookup: CDR1 KGHDR, CDR2 SFDVKD. The CDR3 DNA follows: TGTGCCACCAGTGATGCGACAACAGCTAATGAAAAACTGTTTTTT. Translated, it gives CATSDATTANEKLFF.

The chain links TRBV9 to TRBJ2-7; 9 bases are a match to TRBD1. Germline CDR1 is SGDLS and CDR2 is YYNGEE. The CDR3 runs to 16 residues. Trimming cost V 1 base and J 5 bases; bases outside gene matches: 10. The CDR3 sequence is CASSVHWDREQHEQYF. CDR3 sequence (DNA): TGTGCCAGCAGCGTACATTGGGACAGGGAGCAACACGAGCAGTACTTC. Full variable domain (remainder filled in from reference TRBV9 and TRBJ2-7): DSGVTQTPKHLITATGQRVTLRCSPRSGDLSVYWYQQSLDQGLQFLIQYYNGEERAKGNILERFSAQQFPDLHSELNLSSLELGDSALYFCASSVHWDREQHEQYFGPGTRLTVT.

The V call is TRBV5-4, the J call TRBJ2-7; 11 nucleotides match TRBD1. V was pared by 4 bases and J by 2 bases, with 5 bases of the junction left unmatched. CDR1 is SGHNT, CDR2 YYREEE, per germline (reference sequence). The CDR3 runs 15 residues. The CDR3 DNA follows: TGTGCCAGCAGCATCCCGGGACAGGGGGCCTACGAGCAGTACTTC. This gives the protein CASSIPGQGAYEQYF. Complete variable domain (other parts from reference TRBV5-4 and TRBJ2-7): ETGVTQSPTHLIKTRGQQVTLRCSSQSGHNTVSWYQQALGQGPQFIFQYYREEENGRGNFPPRFSGLQFPNYSSELNVNALELDDSALYLCASSIPGQGAYEQYFGPGTRLTVT.

The chain recombines TRBV5-4 with TRBJ1-1; 8 bases agree with TRBD1. The CDR3 length is 14 residues. Germline CDR1 SGHNT, CDR2 YYREEE (reference sequence). V was clipped by 4 bases and J by 5 bases; unmatched bases: 7. CDR3 region: CASSTTGAETEAFF. The CDR3 DNA is TGTGCCAGCAGCACGACAGGGGCGGAAACTGAAGCTTTCTTT.

The chain links TRBV5-1 to TRBJ1-3, with D tentatively TRBD1 (5 bases). The CDR3 has 14 residues. CDR1 and CDR2 (germline): SGHRS, YFSETQ. Trimming shortened V by 0 bases and J by 2 bases, and 6 bases separated the two germline ends. The CDR3 sequence: CASSLEGTGNTIYF. The CDR3 DNA sequence: TGCGCCAGCAGCTTGGAGGGGACTGGAAACACCATATATTTT.

The chain is built from TRBV18 and TRBJ1-3, with 7 bases lining up with TRBD1. From germline, CDR1 is KGHSH and CDR2 LQKENI. The CDR3 spans 15 residues. Unmatched junction bases numbered 10, after V lost 3 bases and J lost 8 bases. The CDR3 DNA follows: TGTGCCAGCTCACCGCCATCTCAGGGGGTAGACACCATATATTTT. It specifies CASSPPSQGVDTIYF.

The chain couples TRBV5-1 to TRBJ1-1, with 8 bases that match TRBD1. The CDR3 spans 15 residues. Germline V gene lookup returns CDR1 SGHRS and CDR2 YFSETQ. The junction had 7 bases not matched to a gene; V was cut back by 1 base and J by 5 bases. The CDR3 DNA is TGCGCCAGCAGCTTGAACAGGGGGGGAAAAACTGAAGCTTTCTTT. Amino acid sequence: CASSLNRGGKTEAFF.

The chain combines TRBV21-1 with TRBJ1-5. TRBV21-1 is a documented pseudogene. The CDR3 contains 12 residues. CDR3 protein: CASSQRRRPQHF. The CDR3 nucleotides read TGTGCCAGCAGCCAAAGGAGGCGGCCCCAGCATTTT.

This clone was recorded once. The rearrangement joins TRBV4-1 to TRBJ1-2; D is uncertain. The germline V gene encodes CDR1 MGHRA and CDR2 YSYEKL. The CDR3 has 15 residues. V was shortened by 0 bases and J by 8 bases, with 16 bases between the two germline ends. The CDR3 DNA reads TGCGCCAGCAGCCAAGATGTGGGAGCCCGCGGGGGCTACACCTTC. Translated, it gives CASSQDVGARGGYTF.

The chain carries TRBV14 and TRBJ2-3, with 8 nucleotides matching TRBD1. The CDR3 consists of 15 residues. The V gene end was trimmed by 6 bases and the J gene end by 3 bases; junction bases not matched to a gene: 8. CDR1 is SGHDN, CDR2 FVKESK, per germline. CDR3: CASSRKGQETDTQYF. For the CDR3, the DNA is TGTGCCAGCAGTCGCAAGGGACAGGAGACAGATACGCAGTATTTT.

Concerning this clone: Other DNA sequences of this sample code for an identical CDR3. The chain uses TRBV29-1 and TRBJ1-2, with 9 bases matching TRBD1. This CDR3 has 13 residues. Germline loops: CDR1 SQVTM, CDR2 ANQGSEA. V shed 6 bases, J shed 4 bases, and the junction held 6 bases outside the gene matches. The CDR3 loop reads CSVTGGEGYGYTF. DNA of the CDR3: TGCAGCGTGACAGGGGGGGAGGGCTATGGCTACACCTTC.

This clone was recorded a few times. The CDR3 region has the DNA TGCGCCAGCAGCCACGACTTCTCCGGGGAACAGCCCCAGCATTTT. This sequence encodes CASSHDFSGEQPQHF. This chain uses TRBV4-1 with TRBJ1-5; no clear D gene. CDR1 and CDR2 (germline): MGHRA, YSYEKL. This CDR3 has 15 residues. Trimming removed 3 bases at V and 7 bases at J, with 16 bases between.

The chain links TRBV28 to TRBJ1-3, with D maybe TRBD1 (6 bases). V lost 5 bases and J lost 2, with 10 bases in between. This CDR3 is built from 14 residues. Germline loops: CDR1 MDHEN, CDR2 SYDVKM. The CDR3 reads CASSGQSAGNTIYF. Here the CDR3 DNA reads TGTGCCAGCAGTGGACAGTCCGCTGGAAACACCATATATTTT.

The chain employs TRBV9 and TRBJ2-1; 9 bases agree with TRBD2. This CDR3 is 16 amino acids long. Germline values: CDR1 SGDLS, CDR2 YYNGEE. V was clipped by 3 bases and J by 7 bases; unmatched bases: 11. CDR3: CASSAGAGGVRNEQFF. The CDR3 nucleotides are TGTGCCAGCAGCGCGGGAGCGGGGGGCGTCCGAAATGAGCAGTTCTTC.

The chain has TRBV2 and TRBJ1-2; the D is unclear. The V end was cut by 8 bases, the J end by 4 bases, with 14 bases between. Germline V gives CDR1 SNHLY, CDR2 FYNNEI. The CDR3 loop spans 13 amino acids. For the CDR3, the DNA is TGTGCCAGCGAATACGCCCTCGGCTATGGCTACACCTTC. Translating gives CASEYALGYGYTF.

This clone occurred once. This chain joins TRBV13 and TRBJ2-1; tentative D call: TRBD2 (7 bases). This CDR3 has 12 amino acids. Germline lookup yields CDR1 PRHDT and CDR2 FYEKMQ (reference sequence). V dropped 5 bases and J dropped 9 bases, with 11 bases sitting between them. The CDR3 reads CASSGGGVEQFF. The CDR3 nucleotides are TGTGCCAGCAGCGGAGGGGGGGTTGAGCAGTTCTTC.

This clone came up once. The chain recombines TRBV28 with TRBJ1-4; TRBD1 matches 10 bases. Germline V CDR1 and CDR2: MDHEN, SYDVKM. The CDR3 runs 16 residues. V dropped 6 bases and J dropped 8; count of bases not matched to a gene: 12. CDR3 region: CASSPRVGTGVEKLFF. The DNA for the CDR3 is TGTGCCAGCAGCCCCAGGGTGGGGACAGGGGTAGAAAAACTGTTTTTT.

This rearrangement joins TRBV11-2 to TRBJ2-1, with D maybe TRBD2 (6 bases). Germline-derived CDR1 and CDR2 are SGHAT and FQNNGV. The CDR3 covers 15 residues. Deletions cut 0 bases from V and 5 bases from J, with 11 bases between. CDR3 coding DNA: TGTGCCAGCAGCTTAGATTCCCGGGGGAACAATGAGCAGTTCTTC. It is translated as CASSLDSRGNNEQFF. Complete variable domain (other parts from reference TRBV11-2 and TRBJ2-1): EAGVAQSPRYKIIEKRQSVAFWCNPISGHATLYWYQQILGQGPKLLIQFQNNGVVDDSQLPKDRFSAERLKGVDSTLKIQPAKLEDSAVYLCASSLDSRGNNEQFFGPGTRLTVL.

This clone was recorded only once. The V and J genes are TRBV5-5 and TRBJ1-5; perhaps TRBD1 as D (5 bases). This CDR3 has 16 residues. Germline CDR1 and CDR2: SGHKS and YYEKEE (reference sequence). Trimming took 0 bases from V and 0 from J, leaving 10 bases between them. Here the CDR3 reads CASSLGKGASNQPQHF. CDR3 DNA sequence: TGTGCCAGCAGCTTGGGGAAAGGGGCTAGCAATCAGCCCCAGCATTTT.

The chain combines TRBV5-1 with TRBJ2-1; 8 nucleotides line up with TRBD1. CDR1 SGHRS and CDR2 YFSETQ come from the germline V gene. The CDR3 extends over 14 amino acids. The trim removed 0 bases at V and 10 bases at J, leaving 6 bases unmatched. The CDR3 region is CASSLEGQVFEQFF. The CDR3 DNA is TGCGCCAGCAGCTTGGAGGGACAGGTTTTCGAGCAGTTCTTC. The full variable domain, in which reference TRBV5-1 and TRBJ2-1 provide the parts outside the CDR3, is KAGVTQTPRYLIKTRGQQVTLSCSPISGHRSVSWYQQTPGQGLQFLFEYFSETQRNKGNFPGRFSGRQFSNSRSEMNVSTLELGDSALYLCASSLEGQVFEQFFGPGTRLTVL.

The J gene is TRBJ2-1, the V gene TRBV27; 9 nucleotides agree with TRBD2. Trimming took 3 bases from V and 6 from J; bases not matched to a gene: 9. The length of the CDR3 is 16 residues. In germline, CDR1 is MNHEY, CDR2 SMNVEV (reference sequence). The CDR3 reads CASSFMGLASSNEQFF. DNA of the CDR3: TGTGCCAGCAGTTTCATGGGACTAGCATCCAGCAATGAGCAGTTCTTC.

This clone was seen a handful of times. The CDR3 bases are TGTGCCAGCAGCTGGACAGGGAAGATGAACACTGAAGCTTTCTTT. It codes for CASSWTGKMNTEAFF. The V and J genes are TRBV11-2 and TRBJ1-1; 8 bases line up with TRBD1. The J segment lost 0 bases and the V segment lost 4 bases, leaving 4 bases of the junction unmatched. Germline-derived CDR1 and CDR2 are SGHAT and FQNNGV. The CDR3 totals 15 residues.

The CDR3 loop reads CASSLTTTGDTGELFF. The CDR3 nucleotides are TGCGCCAGCAGCTTGACGACGACAGGGGACACCGGGGAGCTGTTTTTT. This chain joins TRBV5-1 and TRBJ2-2, with 8 bases fitting TRBD1. Germline V gene data show CDR1 as SGHRS and CDR2 as YFSETQ. The V segment lost 1 base and the J segment 3 bases; nucleotides outside the gene matches: 5. The CDR3 contains 16 residues. The variable domain in full, with the rest retrieved from reference TRBV5-1 and TRBJ2-2, is KAGVTQTPRYLIKTRGQQVTLSCSPISGHRSVSWYQQTPGQGLQFLFEYFSETQRNKGNFPGRFSGRQFSNSRSEMNVSTLELGDSALYLCASSLTTTGDTGELFFGEGSRLTVL.

The rearrangement uses TRBV10-3 and TRBJ1-6; possibly TRBD1 for D (5 bases). V lost 3 bases, J lost 10 bases, and 10 bases lay in between. CDR1 ENHRY and CDR2 SYGVKD come from the germline V gene. The CDR3 is 13 residues long. The CDR3 loop reads CAISDRVDSPLHF. CDR3 in DNA: TGTGCCATCAGTGACAGGGTAGACTCACCCCTCCACTTT.

The chain combines TRBV4-1 with TRBJ2-7; 7 bases align to TRBD2. The V and J ends lost 4 bases and 0 bases, in that order; junction bases with no gene match: 3. CDR1 is MGHRA, CDR2 YSYEKL, per germline. The CDR3 runs to 14 residues. This chain's CDR3 is CASSPTSSSYEQYF. CDR3 nucleotide sequence: TGCGCCAGCAGCCCGACTAGCAGCTCCTACGAGCAGTACTTC.

This chain links TRBV6-5 with TRBJ1-2, with TRBD1 matching 7 bases. Germline CDR1 is MNHEY and CDR2 is SVGAGI. With V trimmed by 6 bases and J by 5 bases, 6 bases remained unmatched. This CDR3 comprises 13 residues. CDR3 residues: CASSHTGEYGYTF. As DNA, the CDR3 is TGTGCCAGCAGCCACACAGGGGAGTATGGCTACACCTTC.

In this sample, this clone turned up a few times. The conserved final phenylalanine or tryptophan is absent from the CDR3, which likely points to a read error. The DNA is left out, because the CDR3 cannot be placed on it with certainty; the CDR3 is given as TCRdb lists it. This chain joins TRBV20-1 and TRBJ1-2; the listed D gene, TRBD1, was not tested against the DNA. The CDR3 region is 10 residues in length, termini included. Germline V gene lookup returns CDR1 DFQATT and CDR2 SNEGSKA (reference sequence). CDR3 loop: CSAGIQTGRV.

This chain uses TRBV18 with TRBJ1-4, with D unresolved. V lost 6 bases, J lost 0 bases, and 14 bases lay in between. Per the germline V gene, CDR1 is KGHSH and CDR2 is LQKENI. The CDR3 is 16 residues long. Written as DNA, the CDR3 is TGTGCCAGCTCGCCGGAGGGCTCCTCAACTAATGAAAAACTGTTTTTT. Amino acid sequence: CASSPEGSSTNEKLFF.

This clone is a singleton in its sample. V usage is TRBV27 and J usage is TRBJ1-1; D call uncertain. The CDR3 has 15 amino acids. V shed 6 bases and J shed 6 bases, with 20 bases lying between them. The germline gives CDR1 MNHEY, CDR2 SMNVEV (reference sequence). DNA for the CDR3: TGTGCCAGCAGCCCATCACGGGTGAAGGCCTCTGAAGCTTTCTTT. Translated, it gives CASSPSRVKASEAFF.

The chain uses TRBV29-1 and TRBJ1-4; a possible D gene is TRBD1 (6 bases). CDR1 and CDR2 from the germline V gene are SQVTM and ANQGSEA. The CDR3 sequence is 13 residues long. The V and J ends lost 4 bases and 12 bases respectively, with 18 bases between them. DNA of the CDR3: TGCAGCGTTGCGGACAGCCAGAATGGAGAACTGTTTTTT. This encodes CSVADSQNGELFF.